This is a list of T cell receptor beta chains from one sample in a study of shared clonotypes between healthy human individuals. TCRdb's copy holds only in-frame clones and misses some; the assay was immunoSEQ multiplex PCR. The sample has around 700,000 clones, 60% to 75% seen once. Sequencing used memory CD4+ T cells sorted from blood. These receptors came from a woman aged 25 to 45 in good health. The CDR3 runs from the conserved cysteine through the conserved F or W. Fields, in order: D gene, CDR3 length, J gene, clone size, V gene, CDR3 DNA, CDR3 protein. D genes are given only for firm matches. The listing skips clone size in some rows; elsewhere it reads once, few, many or a size class.

D gene: NA; CDR3 length: 12; J gene: TRBJ1-1; clone size: few; V gene: TRBV6-6; CDR3 DNA: TGTGCCAGCAGACCCGAGGGGACTGAAGCTTTCTTT; CDR3 protein: CASRPEGTEAFF
D gene: NA; CDR3 length: 17; J gene: TRBJ1-4; clone size: NA; V gene: TRBV6-4; CDR3 DNA: TGTGCCAGCACCCAGCGGCCACAACCCGCAACTAATGAAAAACTGTTTTTT; CDR3 protein: CASTQRPQPATNEKLFF
D gene: NA; CDR3 length: 11; J gene: TRBJ1-6; clone size: NA; V gene: TRBV20-1; CDR3 DNA: TGCAGTGCAGGGCCAAATTCACCCCTCCACTTT; CDR3 protein: CSAGPNSPLHF
D gene: NA; CDR3 length: 16; J gene: TRBJ2-7; clone size: NA; V gene: TRBV27; CDR3 DNA: TGTGCCAGCAGTTTGTCTCCTGGGACGGAGTCCTACGAGCAGTACTTC; CDR3 protein: CASSLSPGTESYEQYF
D gene: TRBD2; CDR3 length: 13; J gene: TRBJ2-5; clone size: NA; V gene: TRBV11-2; CDR3 DNA: TGTGCCAGCAGCACGGGACTACAAGAGACCCAGTACTTC; CDR3 protein: CASSTGLQETQYF
D gene: NA; CDR3 length: 16; J gene: TRBJ1-1; clone size: NA; V gene: TRBV6-5; CDR3 DNA: TGTGCCAGCAGTTACTCCCGGACAGATCCTCGCCGGCCAGCTTTCTTT; CDR3 protein: CASSYSRTDPRRPAFF
D gene: NA; CDR3 length: 12; J gene: TRBJ2-1; clone size: NA; V gene: TRBV5-8; CDR3 DNA: TGTGCCAGCAGCACTGACCCAGACGAGCAGTTCTTC; CDR3 protein: CASSTDPDEQFF
D gene: NA; CDR3 length: 14; J gene: TRBJ2-3; clone size: NA; V gene: TRBV19; CDR3 DNA: TGTGCCAGTAGTATAGGTACCAGGACAGATACGCAGTATTTT; CDR3 protein: CASSIGTRTDTQYF
D gene: NA; CDR3 length: 14; J gene: TRBJ1-5; clone size: once; V gene: TRBV28; CDR3 DNA: TGTGCCAGCAGCCTGCTCGGGACATCGCGCCCCCAGCATTTT; CDR3 protein: CASSLLGTSRPQHF
D gene: NA; CDR3 length: 14; J gene: TRBJ2-7; clone size: once; V gene: TRBV28; CDR3 DNA: TGTGCCAGCAGTTCAGTCGGATTTACCTACGAGCAGTACTTC; CDR3 protein: CASSSVGFTYEQYF
D gene: NA; CDR3 length: 14; J gene: TRBJ1-1; clone size: NA; V gene: TRBV5-1; CDR3 DNA: TGCGCCAGCACGAGGACAGCCTCTAACACTGAAGCTTTCTTT; CDR3 protein: CASTRTASNTEAFF
D gene: TRBD1; CDR3 length: 15; J gene: TRBJ1-5; clone size: NA; V gene: TRBV18; CDR3 DNA: TGTGCCAGCTCGGACCGGGACAGGCAAAATCAGCCCCAGCATTTT; CDR3 protein: CASSDRDRQNQPQHF
D gene: NA; CDR3 length: 14; J gene: TRBJ1-5; clone size: NA; V gene: TRBV2; CDR3 DNA: TGTGCCAGCAGCTCAACAGGGCGCCGGCAGCCCCAGCATTTT; CDR3 protein: CASSSTGRRQPQHF
D gene: TRBD1; CDR3 length: 13; J gene: TRBJ1-2; clone size: NA; V gene: TRBV10-3; CDR3 DNA: TGTGCCAGCAGCCGGGACAGTAACTATGGCTACACCTTC; CDR3 protein: CASSRDSNYGYTF
D gene: NA; CDR3 length: 11; J gene: TRBJ2-5; clone size: NA; V gene: TRBV5-4; CDR3 DNA: TGTGCCAGCAGCGACATGGAGACCCAGTACTTC; CDR3 protein: CASSDMETQYF
D gene: TRBD2; CDR3 length: 15; J gene: TRBJ2-1; clone size: NA; V gene: TRBV7-6; CDR3 DNA: TGTGCCAGCACCCTAGGGGCGGGAGCGGAGAATGAGCAGTTCTTC; CDR3 protein: CASTLGAGAENEQFF
D gene: NA; CDR3 length: 13; J gene: TRBJ1-2; clone size: NA; V gene: TRBV11-2; CDR3 DNA: TGTGCCAGCAGCTTAGAGGGTGTCGGTGGCTACACCTTC; CDR3 protein: CASSLEGVGGYTF
D gene: TRBD2; CDR3 length: 16; J gene: TRBJ2-3; clone size: NA; V gene: TRBV7-2; CDR3 DNA: TGTGCCAGCAGCTTAGTAGGGACTAGCGGTACAGATACGCAGTATTTT; CDR3 protein: CASSLVGTSGTDTQYF
D gene: NA; CDR3 length: 17; J gene: TRBJ2-4; clone size: NA; V gene: TRBV19; CDR3 DNA: TGTGCCAGCAAGAAAGGGGGACTCCACCCAGAGGGAAACATTCAGTACTTC; CDR3 protein: CASKKGGLHPEGNIQYF
D gene: NA; CDR3 length: 12; J gene: TRBJ2-5; clone size: NA; V gene: TRBV30; CDR3 DNA: TGTGCCTGGGAGGAGTACCAAGAGACCCAGTACTTC; CDR3 protein: CAWEEYQETQYF
D gene: NA; CDR3 length: 15; J gene: TRBJ1-3; clone size: NA; V gene: TRBV27; CDR3 DNA: TGTGCCAGCAGTGTAGACAGGTACTCTGGAAACACCATATATTTT; CDR3 protein: CASSVDRYSGNTIYF
D gene: TRBD1; CDR3 length: 15; J gene: TRBJ1-2; clone size: NA; V gene: TRBV5-4; CDR3 DNA: TGTGCCAGCAGCTTGGGCGGGACAGGGACCTATGGCTACACCTTC; CDR3 protein: CASSLGGTGTYGYTF
D gene: NA; CDR3 length: 14; J gene: TRBJ2-7; clone size: NA; V gene: TRBV15; CDR3 DNA: TGTGCCACCAGCAGAGATGGGGGAAACTACGAGCAGTACTTC; CDR3 protein: CATSRDGGNYEQYF
D gene: NA; CDR3 length: 12; J gene: TRBJ2-5; clone size: once; V gene: TRBV30; CDR3 DNA: TGTGCCTGGATGGGGACCTGGGGGGAGCAGTACTTC; CDR3 protein: CAWMGTWGEQYF
D gene: NA; CDR3 length: 13; J gene: TRBJ1-2; clone size: NA; V gene: TRBV29-1; CDR3 DNA: TGCAGCGTTGCAGGGTCTGGCCGTTATGGCTACACCTTC; CDR3 protein: CSVAGSGRYGYTF
D gene: NA; CDR3 length: 13; J gene: TRBJ2-5; clone size: NA; V gene: TRBV30; CDR3 DNA: TGTGCCTGGAGTGGAGCAGGGTTGAGCCCCCAGTACTTC; CDR3 protein: CAWSGAGLSPQYF
D gene: NA; CDR3 length: 16; J gene: TRBJ2-3; clone size: NA; V gene: TRBV7-2; CDR3 DNA: TGTGCCAGCAGCCCCGGTAGTAGTTTCACCACAGATACGCAGTATTTT; CDR3 protein: CASSPGSSFTTDTQYF
D gene: TRBD1; CDR3 length: 12; J gene: TRBJ2-1; clone size: NA; V gene: TRBV5-1; CDR3 DNA: TGCGCCAGCAGCGGACAGGGAAATGAGCAGTTCTTC; CDR3 protein: CASSGQGNEQFF
D gene: NA; CDR3 length: 15; J gene: TRBJ2-1; clone size: NA; V gene: TRBV7-2; CDR3 DNA: TGTGCCAGCAGCTGGGGCAGGGGTTCCTACAATGAGCAGTTCTTC; CDR3 protein: CASSWGRGSYNEQFF
D gene: TRBD1; CDR3 length: 17; J gene: TRBJ2-3; clone size: many; V gene: TRBV5-1; CDR3 DNA: TGCGCCAGCAGCTTACAAGGACAGGGCAGTAGCACAGATACGCAGTATTTT; CDR3 protein: CASSLQGQGSSTDTQYF
D gene: NA; CDR3 length: 15; J gene: TRBJ2-2; clone size: NA; V gene: TRBV15; CDR3 DNA: TGTGCCACCAGCACCCGGATGGCATACACCGGGGAGCTGTTTTTT; CDR3 protein: CATSTRMAYTGELFF
D gene: NA; CDR3 length: 13; J gene: TRBJ2-5; clone size: NA; V gene: TRBV28; CDR3 DNA: TGTGCCAGCAGTTTGTCCGGAGGCGAGACCCAGTACTTC; CDR3 protein: CASSLSGGETQYF